Below are 5 T cell receptor beta chains sequenced from a single sample in a study of blood T cell repertoires in COVID-19. This table comes from immunoSEQ multiplex PCR, and its TCRdb copy is limited to in-frame clones, with some not included. The repertoire has more than 200,000 clones, approximately 90% of them found once; the top ten carry about 6%. The sample taken for sequencing was peripheral blood. These TCRs come from a man older than 75 with acute or convalescent COVID-19.

The chain employs TRBV5-6 and TRBJ2-5; possibly TRBD1 for D (6 bases). Per the germline V gene, CDR1 is SGHDT and CDR2 is YYEEEE. V was pared by 4 bases and J by 2 bases, with 15 bases between. The CDR3 runs to 15 residues. The CDR3 region is CASSPLGQGQETQYF. CDR3 bases: TGTGCCAGCAGCCCCCTAGGGCAGGGGCAAGAGACCCAGTACTTC.

J is TRBJ2-2 and V is TRBV6-5, with D perhaps TRBD2 (5 bases). V was trimmed by 7 bases and J by 4 bases, leaving 16 bases between them. The CDR3 has 15 residues. Germline-derived CDR1 and CDR2 are MNHEY and SVGAGI. CDR3 amino acids: CASTGGLSFTGELFF. CDR3 coding DNA: TGTGCCAGCACCGGAGGACTGAGCTTCACCGGGGAGCTGTTTTTT.

The J gene is TRBJ2-1, the V gene TRBV7-9, with D possibly being TRBD2 (6 bases). V was pared by 5 bases and J by 7 bases, with 18 bases between. The CDR3 totals 15 residues. CDR1 SEHNR and CDR2 FQNEAQ come from the germline V gene (reference sequence). The CDR3 reads CASSPPRGGGNEQFF. The CDR3 nucleotides read TGTGCCAGCAGCCCGCCGCGGGGAGGAGGGAATGAGCAGTTCTTC.

V is TRBV5-1 and J is TRBJ2-3; no reliable D call. Trimming took off 0 bases at V and 2 bases at J, with 13 bases between the two ends. Germline-derived CDR1 and CDR2 are SGHRS and YFSETQ. This CDR3 is 16 amino acids long. The CDR3 coding sequence is TGCGCCAGCAGCTTGGACCCTAGAGTCTCCACAGATACGCAGTATTTT. Protein sequence: CASSLDPRVSTDTQYF.

This clone has a single count. The rearrangement links TRBV5-6 to TRBJ2-3, with D unclear. CDR1 and CDR2 (germline): SGHDT, YYEEEE. Deletions cut 1 base from V and 3 bases from J, with 12 bases between. The CDR3 runs to 15 residues. The CDR3 DNA sequence: TGTGCCAGCAGCTTGCCAGGTGAAAGTACAGATACGCAGTATTTT. Translated, it gives CASSLPGESTDTQYF.